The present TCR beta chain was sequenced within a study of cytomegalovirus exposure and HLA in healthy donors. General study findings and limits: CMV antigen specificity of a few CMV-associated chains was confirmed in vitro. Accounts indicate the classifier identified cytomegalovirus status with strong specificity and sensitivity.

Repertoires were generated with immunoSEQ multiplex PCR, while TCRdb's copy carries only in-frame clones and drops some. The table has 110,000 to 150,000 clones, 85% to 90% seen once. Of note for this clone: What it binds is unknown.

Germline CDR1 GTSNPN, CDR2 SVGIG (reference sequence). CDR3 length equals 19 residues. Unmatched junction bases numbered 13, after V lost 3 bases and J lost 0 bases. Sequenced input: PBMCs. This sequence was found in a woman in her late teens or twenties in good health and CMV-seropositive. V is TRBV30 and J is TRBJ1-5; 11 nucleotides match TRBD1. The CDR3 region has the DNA TGTGCCTGGAGCGAGGAACCGGGACAGGGGGGACATAGCAATCAGCCCCAGCATTTT. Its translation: CAWSEEPGQGGHSNQPQHF. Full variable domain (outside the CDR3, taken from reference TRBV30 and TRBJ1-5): SQTIHQWPATLVQPVGSPLSLECTVEGTSNPNLYWYRQAAGRGLQLLFYSVGIGQISSEVPQNLSASRPQDRQFILSSKKLLLSDSGFYLCAWSEEPGQGGHSNQPQHFGDGTRLSIL.